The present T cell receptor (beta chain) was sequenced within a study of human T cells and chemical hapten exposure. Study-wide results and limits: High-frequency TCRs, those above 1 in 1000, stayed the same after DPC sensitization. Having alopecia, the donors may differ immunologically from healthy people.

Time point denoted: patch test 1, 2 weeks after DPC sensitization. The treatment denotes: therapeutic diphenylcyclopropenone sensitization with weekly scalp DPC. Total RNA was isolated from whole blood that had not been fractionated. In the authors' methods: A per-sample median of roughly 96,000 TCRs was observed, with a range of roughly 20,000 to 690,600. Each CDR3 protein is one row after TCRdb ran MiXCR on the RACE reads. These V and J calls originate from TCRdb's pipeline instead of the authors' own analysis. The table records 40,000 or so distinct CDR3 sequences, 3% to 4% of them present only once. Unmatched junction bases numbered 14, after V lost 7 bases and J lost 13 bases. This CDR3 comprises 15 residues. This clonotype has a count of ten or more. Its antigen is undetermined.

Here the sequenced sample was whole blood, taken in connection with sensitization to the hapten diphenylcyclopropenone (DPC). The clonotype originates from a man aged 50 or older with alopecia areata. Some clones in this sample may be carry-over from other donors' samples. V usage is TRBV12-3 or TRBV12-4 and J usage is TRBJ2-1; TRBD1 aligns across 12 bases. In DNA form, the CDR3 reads TGTGCCAGCACCCTGTCGGGGACAGGGGGCGGGGAACAGTTCTTC. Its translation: CASTLSGTGGGEQFF.